The T cell receptor beta chain under discussion was sequenced for a study of regulatory T cells in long-lasting Graves disease. Study-level results: Samples came from peripheral blood alone, without thyroid tissue. Segments TRBV28, TRBJ1-2 and TRBJ2-5 showed preferential usage in persistent disease.

This clonotype came up many times. Antigen: not known. Combining iRepertoire HTBI primers with Arm-PCR of CDR3 regions, the authors built TCR beta libraries. Each CDR3 protein gets one entry after TCRdb re-called the multiplex PCR reads with MiXCR. The data show around 250,000 distinct CDR3 sequences, approximately 18% seen once. Time point described: newly diagnosed GD, antithyroid drugs for less than 3 months. RNA from PBMCs was the source of the TCR library. The germline CDR1 and CDR2 sequences are MGHRA and YSYEKL. With 1 base removed from V and 11 bases from J, the gap between germline ends came to 15 bases. The CDR3 covers 14 residues. The sample was also linked to a second study, of T cells in Graves' hyperthyroidism and ophthalmopathy.

The chain links TRBV4-1 to TRBJ1-5; no reliable D call. The receptor comes from a woman in her 30s with Graves disease. The source was peripheral blood mononuclear cells (PBMCs), collected at new diagnosis, from a patient treated with antithyroid drugs. The CDR3 nucleotides are TGCGCCAGCAGCCAAGCTGGCTCCACGAAGGCCCAGCATTTT. Residues: CASSQAGSTKAQHF.